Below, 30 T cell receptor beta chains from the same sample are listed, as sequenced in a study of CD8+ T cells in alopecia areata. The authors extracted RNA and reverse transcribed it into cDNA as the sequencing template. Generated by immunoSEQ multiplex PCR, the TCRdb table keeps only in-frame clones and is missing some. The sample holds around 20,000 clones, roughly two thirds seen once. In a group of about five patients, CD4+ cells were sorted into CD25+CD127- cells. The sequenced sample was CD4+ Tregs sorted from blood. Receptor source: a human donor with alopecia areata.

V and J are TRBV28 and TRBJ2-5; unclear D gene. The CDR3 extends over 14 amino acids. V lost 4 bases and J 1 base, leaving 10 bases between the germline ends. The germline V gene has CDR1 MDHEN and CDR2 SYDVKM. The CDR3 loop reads CASSSTSFQETQYF. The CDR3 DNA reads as TGTGCCAGCAGTTCCACCTCGTTCCAAGAGACCCAGTACTTC. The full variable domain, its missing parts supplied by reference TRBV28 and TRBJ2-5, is DVKVTQSSRYLVKRTGEKVFLECVQDMDHENMFWYRQDPGLGLRLIYFSYDVKMKEKGDIPEGYSVSREKKERFSLILESASTNQTSMYLCASSSTSFQETQYFGPGTRLLVL.

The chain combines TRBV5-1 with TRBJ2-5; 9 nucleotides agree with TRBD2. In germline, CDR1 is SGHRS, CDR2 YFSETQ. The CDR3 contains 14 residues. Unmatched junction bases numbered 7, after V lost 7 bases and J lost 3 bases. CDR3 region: CASCSGGAKETQYF. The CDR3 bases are TGCGCCAGCTGTAGCGGGGGAGCAAAAGAGACCCAGTACTTC.

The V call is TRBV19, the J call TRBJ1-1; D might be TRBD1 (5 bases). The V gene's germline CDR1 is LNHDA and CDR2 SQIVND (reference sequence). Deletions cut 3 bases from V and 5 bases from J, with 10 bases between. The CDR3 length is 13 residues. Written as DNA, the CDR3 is TGTGCCAGTAGTATTCGGCAGGGAACTGAAGCTTTCTTT. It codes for CASSIRQGTEAFF.

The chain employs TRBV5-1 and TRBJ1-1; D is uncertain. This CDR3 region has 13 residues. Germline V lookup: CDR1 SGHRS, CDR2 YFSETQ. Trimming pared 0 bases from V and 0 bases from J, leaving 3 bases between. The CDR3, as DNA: TGCGCCAGCAGCTTGGAACTGAACACTGAAGCTTTCTTT. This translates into CASSLELNTEAFF. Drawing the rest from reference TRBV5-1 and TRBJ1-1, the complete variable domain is KAGVTQTPRYLIKTRGQQVTLSCSPISGHRSVSWYQQTPGQGLQFLFEYFSETQRNKGNFPGRFSGRQFSNSRSEMNVSTLELGDSALYLCASSLELNTEAFFGQGTRLTVV.

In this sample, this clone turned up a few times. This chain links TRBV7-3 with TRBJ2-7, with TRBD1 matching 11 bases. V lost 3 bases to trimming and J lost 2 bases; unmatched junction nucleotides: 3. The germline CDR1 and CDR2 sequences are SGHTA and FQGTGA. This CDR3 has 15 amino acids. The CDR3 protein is CASSLTGQGAYEQYF. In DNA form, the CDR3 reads TGTGCCAGCAGCTTGACGGGACAGGGGGCCTACGAGCAGTACTTC.

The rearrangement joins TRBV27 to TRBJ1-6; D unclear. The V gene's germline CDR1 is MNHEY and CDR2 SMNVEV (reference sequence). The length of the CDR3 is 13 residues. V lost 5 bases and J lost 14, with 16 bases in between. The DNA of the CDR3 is TGTGCCAGCAGTATAGAGCCCGAGGAGGCCCTCCACTTT. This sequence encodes CASSIEPEEALHF.

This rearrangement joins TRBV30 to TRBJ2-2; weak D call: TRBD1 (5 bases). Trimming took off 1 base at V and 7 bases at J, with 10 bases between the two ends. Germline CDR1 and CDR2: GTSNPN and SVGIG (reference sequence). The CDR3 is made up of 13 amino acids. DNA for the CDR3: TGTGCCTGGAGTGGGCAGGGCGTCGGGGAGCTGTTTTTT. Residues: CAWSGQGVGELFF.

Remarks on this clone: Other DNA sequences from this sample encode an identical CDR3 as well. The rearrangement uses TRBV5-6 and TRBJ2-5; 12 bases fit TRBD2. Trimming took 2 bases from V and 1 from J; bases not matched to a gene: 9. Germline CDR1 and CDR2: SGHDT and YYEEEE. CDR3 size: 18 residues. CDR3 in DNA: TGTGCCAGCAGCTTCCTTTATCCGGGACTAGCGGGCCAAGAGACCCAGTACTTC. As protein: CASSFLYPGLAGQETQYF.

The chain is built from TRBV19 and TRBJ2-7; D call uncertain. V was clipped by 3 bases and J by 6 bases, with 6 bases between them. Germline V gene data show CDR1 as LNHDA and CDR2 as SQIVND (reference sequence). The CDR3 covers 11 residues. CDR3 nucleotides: TGTGCCAGTAGTATCATGGGCGAGCAGTACTTC. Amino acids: CASSIMGEQYF.

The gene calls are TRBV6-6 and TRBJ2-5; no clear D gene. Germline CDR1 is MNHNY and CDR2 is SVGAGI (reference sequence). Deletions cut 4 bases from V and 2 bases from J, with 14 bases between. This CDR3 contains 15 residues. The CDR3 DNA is TGTGCCAGCAGTTCCCCTATGAGGATGCAAGAGACCCAGTACTTC. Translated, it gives CASSSPMRMQETQYF.

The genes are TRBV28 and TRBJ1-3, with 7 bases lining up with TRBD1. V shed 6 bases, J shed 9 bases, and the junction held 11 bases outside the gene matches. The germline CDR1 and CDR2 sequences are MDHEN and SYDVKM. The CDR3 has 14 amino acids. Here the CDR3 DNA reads TGTGCCAGCAGGACACAGGGGCTGTACGGCACCATATATTTT. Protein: CASRTQGLYGTIYF.

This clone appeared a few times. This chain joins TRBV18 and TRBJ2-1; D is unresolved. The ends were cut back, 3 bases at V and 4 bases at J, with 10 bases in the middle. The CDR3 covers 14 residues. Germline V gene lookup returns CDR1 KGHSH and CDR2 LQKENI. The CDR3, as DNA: TGTGCCAGCTCACCTAGAACCAGATACAATGAGCAGTTCTTC. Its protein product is CASSPRTRYNEQFF.

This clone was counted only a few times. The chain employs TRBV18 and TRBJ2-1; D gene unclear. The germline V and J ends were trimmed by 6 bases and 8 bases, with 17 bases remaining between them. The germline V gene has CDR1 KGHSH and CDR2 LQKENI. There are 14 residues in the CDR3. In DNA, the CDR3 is TGTGCCAGCTCTAAAACCGGTTCAACGTATGAGCAGTTCTTC. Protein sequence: CASSKTGSTYEQFF.

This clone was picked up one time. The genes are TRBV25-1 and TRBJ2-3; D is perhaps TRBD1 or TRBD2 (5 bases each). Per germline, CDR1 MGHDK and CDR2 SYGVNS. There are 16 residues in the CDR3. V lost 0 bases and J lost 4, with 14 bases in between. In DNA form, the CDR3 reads TGTGCCAGCAGTGAATACCGGGACGAGACGGCAGATACGCAGTATTTT. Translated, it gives CASSEYRDETADTQYF.

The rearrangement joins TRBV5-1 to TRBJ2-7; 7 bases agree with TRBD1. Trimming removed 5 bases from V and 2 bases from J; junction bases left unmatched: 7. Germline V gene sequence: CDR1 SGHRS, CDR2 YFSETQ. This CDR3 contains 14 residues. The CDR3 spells CASSPGTVAYEQYF. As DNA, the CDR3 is TGCGCCAGCAGTCCTGGGACAGTTGCCTACGAGCAGTACTTC. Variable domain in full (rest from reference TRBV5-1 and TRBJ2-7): KAGVTQTPRYLIKTRGQQVTLSCSPISGHRSVSWYQQTPGQGLQFLFEYFSETQRNKGNFPGRFSGRQFSNSRSEMNVSTLELGDSALYLCASSPGTVAYEQYFGPGTRLTVT.

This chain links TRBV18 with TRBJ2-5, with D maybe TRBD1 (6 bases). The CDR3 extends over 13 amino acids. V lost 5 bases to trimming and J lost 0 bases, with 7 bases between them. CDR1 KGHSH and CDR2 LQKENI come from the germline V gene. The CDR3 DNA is TGTGCCAGCTCAGGACAGAACCAAGAGACCCAGTACTTC. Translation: CASSGQNQETQYF.

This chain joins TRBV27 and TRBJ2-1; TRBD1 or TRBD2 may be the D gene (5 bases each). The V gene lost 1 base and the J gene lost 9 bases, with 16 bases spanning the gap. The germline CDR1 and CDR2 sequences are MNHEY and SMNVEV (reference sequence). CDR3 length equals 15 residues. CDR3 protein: CASSLYRGPSSEQFF. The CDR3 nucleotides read TGTGCCAGCAGTTTATATAGGGGACCGTCAAGTGAGCAGTTCTTC.

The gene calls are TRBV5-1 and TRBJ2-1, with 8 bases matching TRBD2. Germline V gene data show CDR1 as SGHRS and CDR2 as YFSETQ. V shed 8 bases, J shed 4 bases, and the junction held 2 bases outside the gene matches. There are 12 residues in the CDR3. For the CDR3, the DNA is TGCGCCAGTAGCGGGGATTACAATGAGCAGTTCTTC. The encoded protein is CASSGDYNEQFF.

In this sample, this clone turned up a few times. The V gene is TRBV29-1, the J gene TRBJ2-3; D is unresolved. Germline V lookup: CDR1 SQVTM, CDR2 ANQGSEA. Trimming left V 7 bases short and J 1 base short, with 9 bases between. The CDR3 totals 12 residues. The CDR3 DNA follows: TGCAGCGCCGACCCAGGCACAGATACGCAGTATTTT. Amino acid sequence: CSADPGTDTQYF.

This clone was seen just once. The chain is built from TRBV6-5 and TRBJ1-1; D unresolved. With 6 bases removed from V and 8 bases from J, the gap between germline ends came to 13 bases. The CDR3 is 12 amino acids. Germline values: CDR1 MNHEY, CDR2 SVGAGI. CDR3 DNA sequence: TGTGCCAGCAGGTCACTTCAGCTCGAAGCTTTCTTT. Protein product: CASRSLQLEAFF.

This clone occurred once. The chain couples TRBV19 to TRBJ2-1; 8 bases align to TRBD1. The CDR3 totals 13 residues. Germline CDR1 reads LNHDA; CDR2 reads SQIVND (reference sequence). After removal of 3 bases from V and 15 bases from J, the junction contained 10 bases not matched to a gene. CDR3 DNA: TGTGCCAGTAGTATTGCCGGACAGGGCGTCCGGTTCTTC. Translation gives CASSIAGQGVRFF.

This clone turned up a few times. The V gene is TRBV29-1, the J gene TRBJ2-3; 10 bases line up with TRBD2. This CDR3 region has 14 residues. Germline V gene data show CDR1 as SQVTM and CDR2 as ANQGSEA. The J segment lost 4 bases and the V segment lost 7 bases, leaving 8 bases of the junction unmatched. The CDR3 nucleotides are TGCAGCGCCGAGACAGCGGGAGGGCCAGATACGCAGTATTTT. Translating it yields CSAETAGGPDTQYF.

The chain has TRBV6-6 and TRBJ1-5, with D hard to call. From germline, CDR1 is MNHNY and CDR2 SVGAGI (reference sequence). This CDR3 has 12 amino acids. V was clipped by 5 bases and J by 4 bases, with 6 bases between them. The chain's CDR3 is CASSQQNQPQHF. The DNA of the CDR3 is TGTGCCAGCAGTCAACAAAATCAGCCCCAGCATTTT.

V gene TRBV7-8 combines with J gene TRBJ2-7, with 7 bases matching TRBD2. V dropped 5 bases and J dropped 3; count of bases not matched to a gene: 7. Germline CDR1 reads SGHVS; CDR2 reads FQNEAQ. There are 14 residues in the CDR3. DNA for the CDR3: TGTGCCAGCAGCACGACCGGGACTAACTACGAGCAGTACTTC. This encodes CASSTTGTNYEQYF.

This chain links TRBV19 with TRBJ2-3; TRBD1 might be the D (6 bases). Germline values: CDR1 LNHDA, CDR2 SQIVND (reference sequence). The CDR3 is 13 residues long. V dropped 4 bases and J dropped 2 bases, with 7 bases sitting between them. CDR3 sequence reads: CASSRDNTDTQYF. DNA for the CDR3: TGTGCCAGTAGTAGGGACAACACAGATACGCAGTATTTT.

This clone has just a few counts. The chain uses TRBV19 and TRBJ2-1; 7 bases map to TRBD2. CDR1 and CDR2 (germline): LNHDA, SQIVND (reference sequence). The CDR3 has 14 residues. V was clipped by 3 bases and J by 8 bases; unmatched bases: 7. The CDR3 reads CASSIRAGVDEQFF. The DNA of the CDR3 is TGTGCCAGTAGTATTAGGGCGGGAGTTGATGAGCAGTTCTTC. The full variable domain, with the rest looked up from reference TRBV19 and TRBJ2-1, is DGGITQSPKYLFRKEGQNVTLSCEQNLNHDAMYWYRQDPGQGLRLIYYSQIVNDFQKGDIAEGYSVSREKKESFPLTVTSAQKNPTAFYLCASSIRAGVDEQFFGPGTRLTVL.

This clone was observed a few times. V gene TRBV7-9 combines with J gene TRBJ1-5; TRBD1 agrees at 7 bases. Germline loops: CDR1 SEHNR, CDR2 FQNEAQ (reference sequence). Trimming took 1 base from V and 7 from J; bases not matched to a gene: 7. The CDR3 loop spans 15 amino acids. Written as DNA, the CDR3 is TGTGCCAGCAGCTTAGAAGGGCAGGGGGGCCAGCCCCAGCATTTT. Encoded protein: CASSLEGQGGQPQHF.

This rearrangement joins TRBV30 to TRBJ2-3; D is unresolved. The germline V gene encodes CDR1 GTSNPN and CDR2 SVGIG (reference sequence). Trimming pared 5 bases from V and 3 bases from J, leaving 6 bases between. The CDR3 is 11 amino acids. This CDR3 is CAWDTTDTQYF. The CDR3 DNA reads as TGTGCCTGGGACACAACAGATACGCAGTATTTT.

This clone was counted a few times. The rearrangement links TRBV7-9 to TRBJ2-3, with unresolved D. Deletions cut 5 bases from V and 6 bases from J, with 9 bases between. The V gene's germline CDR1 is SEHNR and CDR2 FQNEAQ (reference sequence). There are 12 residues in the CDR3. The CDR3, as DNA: TGTGCCAGCAGCGTCAGTGTGGATACGCAGTATTTT. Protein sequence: CASSVSVDTQYF.

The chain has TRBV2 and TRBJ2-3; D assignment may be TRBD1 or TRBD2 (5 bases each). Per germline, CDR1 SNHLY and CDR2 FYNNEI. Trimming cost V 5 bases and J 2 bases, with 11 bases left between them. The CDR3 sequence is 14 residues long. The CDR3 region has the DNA TGTGCCAGCAGTTGGGGGAAGCTCACAGATACGCAGTATTTT. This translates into CASSWGKLTDTQYF.